This T cell receptor beta chain was sequenced for a study of cytomegalovirus exposure and HLA in healthy donors. Study-wide results and limits: Relative to the roughly 690-donor mean, N-insertions were reportedly fewer in an Asian-associated ancestry cluster in a later analysis. There were some public TCRs occurring in many donors, but most TCR sequences were rare.

Primers included in the PCR were 60 Vbeta and 13 Jbeta primers. Some clones are missing from TCRdb's copy, which holds only in-frame ones; the method was immunoSEQ multiplex PCR. Here the sample spans approximately 300,000 clones, approximately 85% being singletons. Worth noting for this clone: Its antigen is unknown.

This clonotype was obtained from a woman in her thirties or forties in good health and CMV-seropositive. Sequenced: PBMCs.

CDR3 protein: CASSLVTAGTGELFF. The CDR3 region has the DNA TGTGCCAGCAGCTTAGTAACAGCGGGTACCGGGGAGCTGTTTTTT. The chain employs TRBV11-2 and TRBJ2-2; D possibly corresponds to TRBD2 (6 bases). CDR1 SGHAT and CDR2 FQNNGV come from the germline V gene. The CDR3 is 15 amino acids. V lost 1 base, J lost 5 bases, and 11 bases lay in between.